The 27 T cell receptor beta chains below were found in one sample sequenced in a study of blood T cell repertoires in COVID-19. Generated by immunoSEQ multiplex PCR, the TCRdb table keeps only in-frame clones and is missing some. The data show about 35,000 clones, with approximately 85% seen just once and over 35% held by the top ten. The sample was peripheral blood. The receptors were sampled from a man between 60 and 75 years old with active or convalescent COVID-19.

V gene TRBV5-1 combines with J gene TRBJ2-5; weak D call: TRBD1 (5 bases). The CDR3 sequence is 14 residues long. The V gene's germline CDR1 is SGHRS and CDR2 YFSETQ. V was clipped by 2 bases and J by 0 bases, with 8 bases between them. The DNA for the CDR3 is TGCGCCAGCAGCTTTACAGGTTACCAAGAGACCCAGTACTTC. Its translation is CASSFTGYQETQYF.

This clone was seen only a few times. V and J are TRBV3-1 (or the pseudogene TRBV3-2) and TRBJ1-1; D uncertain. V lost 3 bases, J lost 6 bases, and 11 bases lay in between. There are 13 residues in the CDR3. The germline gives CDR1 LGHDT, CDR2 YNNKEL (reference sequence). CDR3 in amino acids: CASSQPNNPEAFF. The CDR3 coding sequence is TGTGCCAGCAGCCAGCCCAACAACCCTGAAGCTTTCTTT.

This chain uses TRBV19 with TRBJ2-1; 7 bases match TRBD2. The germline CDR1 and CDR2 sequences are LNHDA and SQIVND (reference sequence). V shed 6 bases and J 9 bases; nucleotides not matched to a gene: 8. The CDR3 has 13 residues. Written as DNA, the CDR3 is TGTGCCAGTAGGTCTAGCGGAGCGGCTGAGCAGTTCTTC. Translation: CASRSSGAAEQFF.

The CDR3 DNA follows: TGTGCCAGCACCCCGGGGGGGAACTATGGCTACACCTTC. Its translation is CASTPGGNYGYTF. The chain carries TRBV7-9 and TRBJ1-2; D might be TRBD1 (5 bases). Germline CDR1 reads SEHNR; CDR2 reads FQNEAQ (reference sequence). There are 13 residues in the CDR3. Trimming removed 7 bases from V and 2 bases from J, with 11 bases in between.

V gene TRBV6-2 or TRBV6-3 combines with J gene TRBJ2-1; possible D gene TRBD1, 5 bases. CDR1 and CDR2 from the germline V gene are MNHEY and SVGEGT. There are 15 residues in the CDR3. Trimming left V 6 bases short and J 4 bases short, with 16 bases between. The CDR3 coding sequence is TGTGCCAGCAGCTCCTTAGTGGGGCTATACAATGAGCAGTTCTTC. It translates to CASSSLVGLYNEQFF.

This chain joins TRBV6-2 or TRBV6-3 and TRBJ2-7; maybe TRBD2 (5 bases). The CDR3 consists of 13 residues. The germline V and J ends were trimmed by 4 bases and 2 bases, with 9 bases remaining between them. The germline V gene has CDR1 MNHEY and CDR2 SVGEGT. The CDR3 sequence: CASSSWRPYEQYV. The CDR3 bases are TGTGCCAGCAGTTCTTGGAGGCCCTACGAGCAGTACGTC.

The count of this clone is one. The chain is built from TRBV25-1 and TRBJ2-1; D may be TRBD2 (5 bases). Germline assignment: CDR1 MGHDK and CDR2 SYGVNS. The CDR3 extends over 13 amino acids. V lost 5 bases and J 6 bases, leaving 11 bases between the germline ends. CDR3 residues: CASSKLGTNEQFF. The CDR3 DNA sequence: TGTGCCAGCAGTAAACTAGGAACCAATGAGCAGTTCTTC.

The CDR3 spells CASLGARTGNYGYTF. The CDR3 nucleotides read TGTGCCAGTTTAGGAGCCCGGACAGGGAACTATGGCTACACCTTC. The chain combines TRBV19 with TRBJ1-2; 8 positions match TRBD1. Trimming took 8 bases from V and 2 from J; bases not matched to a gene: 10. The CDR3 has 15 residues. CDR1 is LNHDA, CDR2 SQIVND, per germline (reference sequence).

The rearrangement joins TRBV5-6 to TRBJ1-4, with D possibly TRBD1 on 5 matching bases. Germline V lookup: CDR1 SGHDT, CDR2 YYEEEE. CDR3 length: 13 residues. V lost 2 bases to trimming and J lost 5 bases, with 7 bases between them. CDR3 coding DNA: TGTGCCAGCAGCTTTAACAGGAATGAAAAACTGTTTTTT. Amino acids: CASSFNRNEKLFF.

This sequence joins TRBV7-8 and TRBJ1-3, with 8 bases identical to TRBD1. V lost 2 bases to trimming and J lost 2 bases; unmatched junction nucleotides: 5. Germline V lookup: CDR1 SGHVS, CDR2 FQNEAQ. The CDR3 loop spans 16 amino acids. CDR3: CASSLIRGRAGNTIYF. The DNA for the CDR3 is TGTGCCAGCAGCTTAATCAGGGGGCGGGCTGGAAACACCATATATTTT.

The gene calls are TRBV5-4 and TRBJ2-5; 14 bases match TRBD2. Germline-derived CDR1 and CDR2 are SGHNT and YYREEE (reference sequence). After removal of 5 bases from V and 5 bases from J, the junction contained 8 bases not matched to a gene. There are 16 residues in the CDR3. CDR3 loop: CASSPTSGRAVETQYF. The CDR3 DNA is TGTGCCAGCAGTCCGACTAGCGGGAGGGCCGTGGAGACCCAGTACTTC.

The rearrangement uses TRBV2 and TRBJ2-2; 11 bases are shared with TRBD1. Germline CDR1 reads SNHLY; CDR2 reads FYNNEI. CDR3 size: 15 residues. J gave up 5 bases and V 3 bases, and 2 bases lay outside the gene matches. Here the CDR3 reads CASSEDRGRTGELFF. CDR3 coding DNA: TGTGCCAGCAGTGAGGACAGGGGGCGTACCGGGGAGCTGTTTTTT.

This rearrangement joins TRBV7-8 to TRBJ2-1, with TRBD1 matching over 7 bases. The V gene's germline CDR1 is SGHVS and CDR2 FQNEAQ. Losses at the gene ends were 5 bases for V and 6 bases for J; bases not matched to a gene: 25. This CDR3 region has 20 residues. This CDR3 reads CASSPPRTTGSPRHSNEQFF. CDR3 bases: TGTGCCAGCAGCCCCCCCCGGACGACAGGGTCGCCACGGCATTCCAATGAGCAGTTCTTC.

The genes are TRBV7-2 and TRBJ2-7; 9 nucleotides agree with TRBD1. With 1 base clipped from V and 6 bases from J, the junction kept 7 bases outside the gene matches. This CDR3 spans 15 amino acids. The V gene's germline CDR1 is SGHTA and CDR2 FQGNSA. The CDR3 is CASSLGWDRVSEQYV. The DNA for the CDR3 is TGTGCCAGCAGCTTAGGTTGGGACAGGGTGAGCGAGCAGTACGTC.

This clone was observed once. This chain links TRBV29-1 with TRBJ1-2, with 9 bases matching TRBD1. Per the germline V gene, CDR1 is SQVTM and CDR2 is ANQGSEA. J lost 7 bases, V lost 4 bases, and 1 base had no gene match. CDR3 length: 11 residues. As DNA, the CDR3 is TGCAGCGTTGGGACAGGGGTTGGCTACACCTTC. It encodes CSVGTGVGYTF.

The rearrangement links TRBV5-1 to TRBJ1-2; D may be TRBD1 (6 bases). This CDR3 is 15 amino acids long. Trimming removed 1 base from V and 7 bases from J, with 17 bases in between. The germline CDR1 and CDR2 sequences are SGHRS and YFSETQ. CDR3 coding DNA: TGCGCCAGCAGCTTGTTTACAGGGAAAGGCCGTGGCTACACCTTC. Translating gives CASSLFTGKGRGYTF.

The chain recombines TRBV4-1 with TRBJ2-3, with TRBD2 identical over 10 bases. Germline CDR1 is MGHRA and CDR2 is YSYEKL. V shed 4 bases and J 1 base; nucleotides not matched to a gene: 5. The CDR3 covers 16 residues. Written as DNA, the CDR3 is TGCGCCAGCAGCCTTCCCGGGACTAGCGGCACAGATACGCAGTATTTT. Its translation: CASSLPGTSGTDTQYF.

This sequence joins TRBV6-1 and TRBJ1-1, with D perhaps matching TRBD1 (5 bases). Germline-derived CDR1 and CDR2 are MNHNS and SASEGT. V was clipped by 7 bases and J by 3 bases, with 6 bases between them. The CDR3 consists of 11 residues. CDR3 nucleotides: TGTGCCAGCACGGGGGACACTGAAGCTTTCTTT. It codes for CASTGDTEAFF.

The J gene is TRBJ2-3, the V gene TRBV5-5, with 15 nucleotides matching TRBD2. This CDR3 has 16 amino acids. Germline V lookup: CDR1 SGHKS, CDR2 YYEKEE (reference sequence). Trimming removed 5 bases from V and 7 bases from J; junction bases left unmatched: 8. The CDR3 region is CASRPGLAGGLYTQYF. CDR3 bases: TGTGCCAGCAGACCCGGACTAGCGGGGGGGCTCTATACGCAGTATTTT.

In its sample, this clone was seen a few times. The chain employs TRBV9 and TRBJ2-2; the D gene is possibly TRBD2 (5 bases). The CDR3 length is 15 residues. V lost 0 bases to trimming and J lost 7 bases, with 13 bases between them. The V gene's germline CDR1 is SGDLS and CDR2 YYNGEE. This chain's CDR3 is CASSVVEAAGGELFF. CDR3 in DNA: TGTGCCAGCAGCGTAGTCGAGGCGGCGGGCGGGGAGCTGTTTTTT.

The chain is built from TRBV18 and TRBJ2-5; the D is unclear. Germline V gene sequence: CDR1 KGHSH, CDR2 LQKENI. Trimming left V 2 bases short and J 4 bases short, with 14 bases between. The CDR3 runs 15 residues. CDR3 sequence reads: CASSPRHGLGETQYF. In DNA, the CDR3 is TGTGCCAGCTCACCAAGACACGGCCTGGGAGAGACCCAGTACTTC. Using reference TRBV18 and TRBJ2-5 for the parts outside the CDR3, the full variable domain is NAGVMQNPRHLVRRRGQEARLRCSPMKGHSHVYWYRQLPEEGLKFMVYLQKENIIDESGMPKERFSAEFPKEGPSILRIQQVVRGDSAAYFCASSPRHGLGETQYFGPGTRLLVL.

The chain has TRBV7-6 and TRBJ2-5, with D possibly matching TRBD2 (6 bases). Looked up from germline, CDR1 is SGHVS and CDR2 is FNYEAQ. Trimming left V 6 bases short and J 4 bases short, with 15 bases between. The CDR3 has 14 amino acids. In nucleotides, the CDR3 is TGTGCCAGCAGTCCTTTCGCGGGGAGAGAGACCCAGTACTTC. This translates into CASSPFAGRETQYF. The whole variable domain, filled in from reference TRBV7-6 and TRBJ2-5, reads GAGVSQSPRYKVTKRGQDVALRCDPISGHVSLYWYRQALGQGPEFLTYFNYEAQQDKSGLPNDRFSAERPEGSISTLTIQRTEQRDSAMYRCASSPFAGRETQYFGPGTRLLVL.

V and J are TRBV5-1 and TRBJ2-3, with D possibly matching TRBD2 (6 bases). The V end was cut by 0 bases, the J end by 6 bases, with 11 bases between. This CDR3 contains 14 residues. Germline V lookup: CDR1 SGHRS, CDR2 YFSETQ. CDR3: CASSLEAGRDTQYF. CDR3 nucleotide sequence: TGCGCCAGCAGCTTGGAGGCGGGGAGGGATACGCAGTATTTT.

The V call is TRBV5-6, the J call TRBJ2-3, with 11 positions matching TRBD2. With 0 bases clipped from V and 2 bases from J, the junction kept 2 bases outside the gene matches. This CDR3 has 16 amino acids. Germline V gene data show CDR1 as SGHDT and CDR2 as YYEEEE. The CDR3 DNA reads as TGTGCCAGCAGCTTGGGACTAGCGGGAATCACAGATACGCAGTATTTT. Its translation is CASSLGLAGITDTQYF.

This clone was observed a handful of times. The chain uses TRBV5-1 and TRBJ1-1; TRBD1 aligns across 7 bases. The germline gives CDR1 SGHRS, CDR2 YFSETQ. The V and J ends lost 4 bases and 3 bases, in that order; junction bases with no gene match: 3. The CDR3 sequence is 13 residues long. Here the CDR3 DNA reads TGCGCCAGCAGCACCACAGGGGACACTGAAGCTTTCTTT. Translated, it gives CASSTTGDTEAFF.

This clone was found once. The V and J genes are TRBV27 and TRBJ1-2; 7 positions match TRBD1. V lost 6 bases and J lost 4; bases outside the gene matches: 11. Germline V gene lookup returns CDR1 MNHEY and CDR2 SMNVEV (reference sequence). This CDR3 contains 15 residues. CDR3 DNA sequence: TGTGCCAGCAGGCCCTCGGGACAGATTCTCTATGGCTACACCTTC. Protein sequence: CASRPSGQILYGYTF.

This CDR3 is CASSGPAGDAYNEQFF. CDR3 DNA: TGTGCCAGCAGTGGGCCCGCGGGGGATGCTTACAATGAGCAGTTCTTC. The genes are TRBV6-1 and TRBJ2-1; 7 bases line up with TRBD2. The germline V gene encodes CDR1 MNHNS and CDR2 SASEGT. V lost 4 bases to trimming and J lost 4 bases; unmatched junction nucleotides: 10. The CDR3 is made up of 16 amino acids.